The 26 T cell receptor beta chains listed next were all sequenced from one sample in a study of cytomegalovirus exposure and HLA in healthy donors. The PCR contained 60 Vbeta and 13 Jbeta primers. TCRdb's copy holds only in-frame clones and misses some; the assay was immunoSEQ multiplex PCR. Its clone listing holds about 96,000 clones. The sample taken for sequencing was PBMCs. Receptor source: a woman aged 25 to 39 in good health and CMV-seronegative.

The V call is TRBV6-1, the J call TRBJ1-4; tentatively, D is TRBD1 (6 bases). V lost 4 bases, J lost 0 bases, and 12 bases lay in between. The CDR3 spans 16 residues. Germline V gene data show CDR1 as MNHNS and CDR2 as SASEGT. The CDR3 protein is CASSARGMATNEKLFF. The CDR3 nucleotides are TGTGCCAGCAGTGCCAGGGGAATGGCAACTAATGAAAAACTGTTTTTT.

The chain employs TRBV4-1 and TRBJ1-2, with TRBD1 identical over 7 bases. Trimming removed 2 bases from V and 6 bases from J; junction bases left unmatched: 9. The CDR3 runs to 15 residues. Germline V gene lookup returns CDR1 MGHRA and CDR2 YSYEKL. CDR3 region: CASSQNRGSKNGYTF. The CDR3, as DNA: TGCGCCAGCAGCCAAAACAGGGGATCAAAGAATGGCTACACCTTC.

V is TRBV5-5 and J is TRBJ1-1; tentatively, D is TRBD1 (6 bases). The CDR3 contains 15 residues. Germline assignment: CDR1 SGHKS and CDR2 YYEKEE (reference sequence). Between the trimmed V and J ends, which lost 0 bases and 0 bases, there was a span of 9 bases. CDR3 sequence: CASSLVGQVNTEAFF. CDR3 coding DNA: TGTGCCAGCAGCTTGGTGGGACAAGTGAACACTGAAGCTTTCTTT.

The chain has TRBV30 and TRBJ2-5, with TRBD2 as a possible D gene (5 bases). Germline CDR1 is GTSNPN and CDR2 is SVGIG (reference sequence). V lost 7 bases and J 4 bases, leaving 10 bases between the germline ends. The CDR3 has 11 amino acids. This chain's CDR3 is CAYGLLETQYF. CDR3 nucleotide sequence: TGTGCCTATGGACTGTTAGAGACCCAGTACTTC.

The gene calls are TRBV29-1 and TRBJ2-7; D perhaps matches TRBD1 (6 bases). Germline V gene lookup returns CDR1 SQVTM and CDR2 ANQGSEA. Trimming removed 4 bases from V and 0 bases from J, with 10 bases in between. The CDR3 has 13 amino acids. This chain's CDR3 is CSVAIQGSYEQYF. CDR3 DNA: TGCAGCGTTGCCATACAGGGCTCCTACGAGCAGTACTTC.

The chain combines TRBV7-8 with TRBJ2-7; 9 bases are shared with TRBD2. V lost 0 bases and J lost 0; bases outside the gene matches: 6. CDR3 length: 17 amino acids. Germline assignment: CDR1 SGHVS and CDR2 FQNEAQ. The CDR3 loop is CASSLAPTSGLSYEQYF. CDR3 in DNA: TGTGCCAGCAGCTTAGCCCCGACTAGCGGCCTCTCCTACGAGCAGTACTTC.

This rearrangement joins TRBV11-3 to TRBJ2-3; 8 bases align to TRBD2. Unmatched junction bases numbered 1, after V lost 1 base and J lost 7 bases. Per germline, CDR1 SGHNT and CDR2 YENEEA. The CDR3 totals 13 residues. For the CDR3, the DNA is TGTGCCAGCAGCTTAGGCGGGAGGTATACGCAGTATTTT. Its protein product is CASSLGGRYTQYF.

The chain recombines TRBV28 with TRBJ2-3; TRBD2 aligns across 14 bases. The V segment lost 3 bases and the J segment 1 base; nucleotides outside the gene matches: 0. The CDR3 spans 16 residues. CDR1 and CDR2 (germline): MDHEN, SYDVKM. The CDR3: CASSLGLAGGTDTQYF. CDR3 coding DNA: TGTGCCAGCAGTTTGGGACTAGCGGGGGGCACAGATACGCAGTATTTT. The variable domain in full, completed from reference TRBV28 and TRBJ2-3, reads DVKVTQSSRYLVKRTGEKVFLECVQDMDHENMFWYRQDPGLGLRLIYFSYDVKMKEKGDIPEGYSVSREKKERFSLILESASTNQTSMYLCASSLGLAGGTDTQYFGPGTRLTVL.

V gene TRBV4-2 combines with J gene TRBJ1-5; D gene uncertain. The CDR3 extends over 16 amino acids. Germline CDR1 LGHNA, CDR2 YNFKEQ. V was trimmed by 0 bases and J by 2 bases, leaving 11 bases between them. CDR3 in amino acids: CASSQDGGEGNQPQHF. The CDR3 nucleotides read TGTGCCAGCAGCCAAGACGGCGGAGAGGGCAATCAGCCCCAGCATTTT.

Note on this clone: The sample contains more than one DNA sequence encoding this CDR3. The gene calls are TRBV15 and TRBJ2-7; D remains ambiguous. Germline CDR1 and CDR2: LNHNV and YYDKDF (reference sequence). CDR3 length: 14 amino acids. Deletions cut 3 bases from V and 1 base from J, with 10 bases between. CDR3: CATSRGRSSYEQYF. For the CDR3, the DNA is TGTGCCACCAGCAGGGGCAGGTCGTCCTACGAGCAGTACTTC. The variable domain in full, with the rest retrieved from reference TRBV15 and TRBJ2-7, is DAMVIQNPRYQVTQFGKPVTLSCSQTLNHNVMYWYQQKSSQAPKLLFHYYDKDFNNEADTPDNFQSRRPNTSFCFLDIRSPGLGDTAMYLCATSRGRSSYEQYFGPGTRLTVT.

This chain connects TRBV29-1 to TRBJ1-2; 8 positions agree with TRBD1. The CDR3 is 14 residues long. The V gene end was trimmed by 7 bases and the J gene end by 1 base; junction bases not matched to a gene: 8. CDR1 and CDR2 (germline): SQVTM, ANQGSEA. CDR3 region: CSGRTGPLNYGYTF. The CDR3 DNA sequence: TGCAGCGGCAGGACAGGGCCCCTTAACTATGGCTACACCTTC. Full variable domain (missing parts from reference TRBV29-1 and TRBJ1-2): SAVISQKPSRDICQRGTSLTIQCQVDSQVTMMFWYRQQPGQSLTLIATANQGSEATYESGFVIDKFPISRPNLTFSTLTVSNMSPEDSSIYLCSGRTGPLNYGYTFGSGTRLTVV.

The chain recombines TRBV27 with TRBJ2-1, with 10 positions matching TRBD1. The germline V gene has CDR1 MNHEY and CDR2 SMNVEV (reference sequence). V dropped 6 bases and J dropped 14; count of bases not matched to a gene: 13. This CDR3 has 14 residues. The CDR3 sequence is CASSSTRWGTGEFF. The CDR3 bases are TGTGCCAGCAGCTCAACCCGGTGGGGGACAGGGGAGTTCTTC.

The rearrangement joins TRBV10-1 to TRBJ2-1; 9 nucleotides agree with TRBD2. Germline V lookup: CDR1 WNHNN, CDR2 SYGVQD (reference sequence). The CDR3 is made up of 17 amino acids. J gave up 7 bases and V 3 bases, and 13 bases lay outside the gene matches. As DNA, the CDR3 is TGCGCCAGCAGTGATGGCGGGAGGGGGGACCCTCGGAATGAGCAGTTCTTC. Its translation: CASSDGGRGDPRNEQFF.

The chain couples TRBV13 to TRBJ1-2, with D possibly matching TRBD1 (5 bases). The CDR3 is 15 residues long. Germline lookup yields CDR1 PRHDT and CDR2 FYEKMQ (reference sequence). V dropped 4 bases and J dropped 3 bases, with 15 bases sitting between them. The CDR3 DNA sequence: TGTGCCAGCAGCTCGACCCGAGACAGCGACTATGGCTACACCTTC. It specifies CASSSTRDSDYGYTF.

J is TRBJ1-2 and V is TRBV6-5; TRBD1 matches 7 bases. The CDR3 runs 15 residues. The germline V gene has CDR1 MNHEY and CDR2 SVGAGI. V shed 5 bases, J shed 0 bases, and the junction held 6 bases outside the gene matches. CDR3 DNA: TGTGCCAGCAGTACTCAGGGGGTTGCTAACTATGGCTACACCTTC. As protein: CASSTQGVANYGYTF.

The chain joins TRBV6-1 to TRBJ2-7; 11 nucleotides align to TRBD1. Unmatched junction bases numbered 8, after V lost 0 bases and J lost 7 bases. Germline-derived CDR1 and CDR2 are MNHNS and SASEGT. The CDR3 length is 16 residues. This CDR3 is CASSEAPGQGAREQYF. CDR3 nucleotide sequence: TGTGCCAGCAGTGAAGCTCCCGGACAGGGGGCTCGGGAGCAGTACTTC.

This chain links TRBV5-1 with TRBJ2-1; TRBD2 aligns across 8 bases. Germline V lookup: CDR1 SGHRS, CDR2 YFSETQ. This CDR3 is built from 15 residues. V was pared by 2 bases and J by 0 bases, with 1 base of the junction left unmatched. CDR3 in amino acids: CASSLSGSSYNEQFF. In nucleotides, the CDR3 is TGCGCCAGCAGCTTAAGCGGGAGCTCCTACAATGAGCAGTTCTTC.

The gene calls are TRBV7-3 and TRBJ1-2, with 10 bases lining up with TRBD1. The V segment lost 5 bases and the J segment 4 bases; nucleotides outside the gene matches: 7. Germline CDR1 is SGHTA and CDR2 is FQGTGA. This CDR3 is built from 15 residues. The CDR3 DNA reads as TGTGCCAGCAGCCTATCGACAGGGGGCTTCTATGGCTACACCTTC. Its protein is CASSLSTGGFYGYTF.

The chain is built from TRBV4-2 and TRBJ1-2, with 10 nucleotides matching TRBD1. Germline CDR1 and CDR2: LGHNA and YNFKEQ. CDR3 length: 16 amino acids. V was pared by 1 base and J by 4 bases, with 6 bases of the junction left unmatched. The CDR3 DNA follows: TGTGCCAGCAGCCAAGGGGGACAGGGGCAAGTCTATGGCTACACCTTC. As protein: CASSQGGQGQVYGYTF.

The V and J genes are TRBV30 and TRBJ1-2; D remains ambiguous. V was pared by 0 bases and J by 4 bases, with 9 bases between. This CDR3 has 13 residues. Germline V gene data show CDR1 as GTSNPN and CDR2 as SVGIG (reference sequence). The CDR3 nucleotides are TGTGCCTGGAGTGTAAGCAGCGGCTATGGCTACACCTTC. Translating gives CAWSVSSGYGYTF.

The chain recombines TRBV28 with TRBJ1-5; tentative D call: TRBD1 (6 bases). Germline CDR1 is MDHEN and CDR2 is SYDVKM. Trimming stripped 6 bases from V and 4 bases from J, with 16 bases between. The CDR3 is 15 amino acids. The CDR3 here is CASRPDRRQNQPQHF. In nucleotides, the CDR3 is TGTGCCAGCAGACCAGACAGGAGACAGAATCAGCCCCAGCATTTT.

V and J are TRBV5-1 and TRBJ1-5; D ambiguous. Germline V lookup: CDR1 SGHRS, CDR2 YFSETQ. There are 16 residues in the CDR3. The V end was cut by 4 bases, the J end by 3 bases, with 17 bases between. The CDR3 DNA reads as TGCGCCAGCAGCCTCCTTCCGGTGGAGAACAATCAGCCCCAGCATTTT. Its translation: CASSLLPVENNQPQHF.

This rearrangement joins TRBV9 to TRBJ1-1, with 8 bases matching TRBD1. The CDR3 is 15 residues long. Germline V gene lookup returns CDR1 SGDLS and CDR2 YYNGEE. With V trimmed by 3 bases and J by 4 bases, 8 bases remained unmatched. CDR3 DNA: TGTGCCAGCAGCGCCACGACAGGGGTGACCACTGAAGCTTTCTTT. This codes for CASSATTGVTTEAFF.

The chain joins TRBV19 to TRBJ2-2, with 8 bases lining up with TRBD2. Per the germline V gene, CDR1 is LNHDA and CDR2 is SQIVND (reference sequence). This CDR3 is 16 amino acids long. After removal of 7 bases from V and 2 bases from J, the junction contained 9 bases not matched to a gene. CDR3 sequence: CASTLLAGRNTGELFF. CDR3 in DNA: TGTGCCAGTACCCTCCTAGCGGGCCGAAACACCGGGGAGCTGTTTTTT.

CDR3 amino acids: CASSEGGSYGYTF. The CDR3 DNA is TGTGCCAGCAGCGAAGGGGGCTCCTATGGCTACACCTTC. The V call is TRBV28, the J call TRBJ1-2, with 7 nucleotides matching TRBD1. Losses at the gene ends were 6 bases for V and 4 bases for J; bases not matched to a gene: 5. CDR1 and CDR2 from the germline V gene are MDHEN and SYDVKM. The CDR3 runs 13 residues.

The chain recombines TRBV6-1 with TRBJ2-5, with a tentative D call TRBD1 (6 bases). Germline V CDR1 and CDR2: MNHNS, SASEGT. V lost 3 bases and J 3 bases, leaving 11 bases between the germline ends. The CDR3 extends over 14 amino acids. The CDR3 nucleotides read TGTGCCAGCAGTGACTGGTCAGGGGAAGAGACCCAGTACTTC. This sequence encodes CASSDWSGEETQYF.